What follows are 21 T cell receptor beta chains derived from one specimen sequenced in a study of radiotherapy plus CTLA-4 blockade in lung cancer. Sequenced by immunoSEQ multiplex PCR; TCRdb stores in-frame clones only, minus some. The sample has about 120,000 clones, just under 90% seen once. The sample here was peripheral blood, taken from a patient treated with radiotherapy plus ipilimumab. The receptor source for this set is a human donor with non-small cell lung cancer that progressed on radiotherapy plus ipilimumab.

The chain combines TRBV19 with TRBJ1-2, with 10 nucleotides matching TRBD1. The germline gives CDR1 LNHDA, CDR2 SQIVND (reference sequence). This CDR3 contains 15 residues. Trimming removed 1 base from V and 8 bases from J; junction bases left unmatched: 7. The CDR3 nucleotides are TGTGCCAGTAGTATAGGGGGACAGGGGTTGGGAGGCTACACCTTC. Translation gives CASSIGGQGLGGYTF.

The rearrangement joins TRBV6-5 to TRBJ1-2; tentatively, D is TRBD1 (5 bases). The V end lost 4 bases, the J end lost 4 bases, and 16 bases lay between the germline ends. The CDR3 spans 15 residues. Looked up from germline, CDR1 is MNHEY and CDR2 is SVGAGI. CDR3 sequence reads: CASSSWGPEGYGYTF. CDR3 bases: TGTGCCAGCAGTTCATGGGGCCCCGAGGGCTATGGCTACACCTTC.

The chain is built from TRBV30 and TRBJ2-2; 12 bases map to TRBD1. Germline V lookup: CDR1 GTSNPN, CDR2 SVGIG (reference sequence). J was trimmed by 3 bases and V by 2 bases; bases with no gene match: 16. This CDR3 has 20 amino acids. CDR3 sequence: CAWSRDRGRPSGRDTGELFF. The CDR3 DNA sequence: TGTGCCTGGAGTCGGGACAGGGGGCGGCCTAGCGGGAGAGACACCGGGGAGCTGTTTTTT.

CDR3: CASSRGLAGGTGELFF. The CDR3 DNA is TGTGCCAGCAGCCGGGGCTTAGCGGGAGGGACCGGGGAGCTGTTTTTT. V is TRBV5-6 and J is TRBJ2-2, with 11 bases matching TRBD2. The CDR3 length is 16 residues. Losses at the gene ends were 4 bases for V and 5 bases for J; bases not matched to a gene: 7. Germline lookup yields CDR1 SGHDT and CDR2 YYEEEE.

The rearrangement uses TRBV6-5 and TRBJ1-3; no clear D. There are 15 residues in the CDR3. CDR1 and CDR2 from the germline V gene are MNHEY and SVGAGI. The V end was cut by 0 bases, the J end by 1 base, with 7 bases between. The CDR3 region is CASSYSRESGNTIYF. In nucleotides, the CDR3 is TGTGCCAGCAGTTACTCGAGGGAATCTGGAAACACCATATATTTT.

The rearrangement joins TRBV5-1 to TRBJ2-2; 7 positions match TRBD2. The CDR3 is 14 amino acids. Germline CDR1 is SGHRS and CDR2 is YFSETQ. Trimming removed 5 bases from V and 1 base from J; junction bases left unmatched: 2. The CDR3 loop reads CASRGLLNTGELFF. CDR3 coding DNA: TGCGCCAGCAGGGGACTACTGAACACCGGGGAGCTGTTTTTT.

J is TRBJ2-2 and V is TRBV9; 11 positions match TRBD1. CDR1 and CDR2 (germline): SGDLS, YYNGEE. The V gene end was trimmed by 2 bases and the J gene end by 0 bases; junction bases not matched to a gene: 6. The CDR3 length is 18 residues. The CDR3 region is CASSVTPGQGANTGELFF. Written as DNA, the CDR3 is TGTGCCAGCAGCGTCACGCCGGGACAGGGGGCGAACACCGGGGAGCTGTTTTTT.

This rearrangement joins TRBV19 to TRBJ2-6; D not certain. V was cut by 3 bases and J by 2 bases, with 2 bases left in between. The germline gives CDR1 LNHDA, CDR2 SQIVND (reference sequence). The CDR3 covers 13 residues. CDR3 residues: CASSITGANVLTF. The CDR3 bases are TGTGCCAGTAGTATTACTGGGGCCAACGTCCTGACTTTC. Combining the CDR3 with reference TRBV19 and TRBJ2-6 gives the whole variable domain DGGITQSPKYLFRKEGQNVTLSCEQNLNHDAMYWYRQDPGQGLRLIYYSQIVNDFQKGDIAEGYSVSREKKESFPLTVTSAQKNPTAFYLCASSITGANVLTFGAGSRLTVL.

This rearrangement joins TRBV5-8 to TRBJ2-7; D may be TRBD1 (5 bases). This CDR3 is 14 amino acids long. In germline, CDR1 is SGHTS, CDR2 YDEGEE. Trimming stripped 3 bases from V and 4 bases from J, with 14 bases between. DNA of the CDR3: TGTGCCAGCAGCTCTAAGGGGTTTTCTTACGAGCAGTACTTC. Translated: CASSSKGFSYEQYF. Filled out from reference TRBV5-8 and TRBJ2-7, the complete variable domain reads EAGVTQSPTHLIKTRGQQATLRCSPISGHTSVYWYQQALGLGLQFLLWYDEGEERNRGNFPPRFSGRQFPNYSSELNVNALELEDSALYLCASSSKGFSYEQYFGPGTRLTVT.

J is TRBJ1-2 and V is TRBV15; the match to TRBD1 covers 9 bases. J gave up 8 bases and V 9 bases, and 7 bases lay outside the gene matches. Germline CDR1 reads LNHNV; CDR2 reads YYDKDF (reference sequence). The CDR3 spans 12 residues. The CDR3 sequence: CATRTGEFGYTF. For the CDR3, the DNA is TGTGCCACGCGGACAGGGGAGTTCGGCTACACCTTC.

This clone was detected once. In DNA, the CDR3 is TGCGCCAGCAGCCAAGACCCTGGTAGCAGAAACTATGGCTACACCTTC. Its protein is CASSQDPGSRNYGYTF. The J gene is TRBJ1-2, the V gene TRBV4-1; D is unresolved. V lost 0 bases and J 2 bases, leaving 13 bases between the germline ends. Germline CDR1 and CDR2: MGHRA and YSYEKL. CDR3 length: 16 residues.

For this clone: The junction departs from the called germline gene at one end, perhaps through a read error. The rearrangement uses TRBV2 and TRBJ1-2, with D uncertain. This CDR3 is 10 amino acids long. The germline V gene encodes CDR1 SNHLY and CDR2 FYNNEI. The CDR3 loop reads CASMRQTKNF. CDR3 sequence (DNA): TGTGCCAGCATGAGACAAACCAAGAACTTC.

The chain recombines TRBV9 with TRBJ2-7; D is unresolved. Germline V CDR1 and CDR2: SGDLS, YYNGEE. This CDR3 comprises 13 residues. The V gene lost 0 bases and the J gene lost 7 bases, with 11 bases spanning the gap. The CDR3 protein is CASSVGVRQEQYF. In DNA, the CDR3 is TGTGCCAGCAGCGTAGGGGTCAGGCAAGAGCAGTACTTC.

This clone was seen just once. This chain uses TRBV6-1 with TRBJ2-7; TRBD1 agrees at 7 bases. Per the germline V gene, CDR1 is MNHNS and CDR2 is SASEGT. The V gene end was trimmed by 10 bases and the J gene end by 2 bases; junction bases not matched to a gene: 11. The CDR3 runs 14 residues. This CDR3 is CATAVRDRAYEQYF. CDR3 in DNA: TGTGCCACTGCAGTCCGGGACAGAGCCTACGAGCAGTACTTC.

V is TRBV19 and J is TRBJ2-4; D unresolved. V lost 6 bases and J 0 bases, leaving 21 bases between the germline ends. The V gene's germline CDR1 is LNHDA and CDR2 SQIVND (reference sequence). The CDR3 has 18 residues. Here the CDR3 reads CASRDTPHPFGAKNIQYF. The DNA of the CDR3 is TGTGCCAGTAGAGATACCCCTCATCCCTTTGGAGCCAAAAACATTCAGTACTTC. Complete variable domain (other parts from reference TRBV19 and TRBJ2-4): DGGITQSPKYLFRKEGQNVTLSCEQNLNHDAMYWYRQDPGQGLRLIYYSQIVNDFQKGDIAEGYSVSREKKESFPLTVTSAQKNPTAFYLCASRDTPHPFGAKNIQYFGAGTRLSVL.

The chain has TRBV7-2 and TRBJ2-3; D is ambiguous. Per germline, CDR1 SGHTA and CDR2 FQGNSA. V dropped 4 bases and J dropped 2 bases, with 10 bases sitting between them. CDR3 size: 14 residues. Here the CDR3 reads CASSSFGSTDTQYF. The CDR3 nucleotides are TGTGCCAGCAGCTCGTTTGGCTCCACAGATACGCAGTATTTT.

The CDR3: CSVVDSPAETQYF. DNA of the CDR3: TGCAGCGTCGTCGACAGCCCCGCAGAGACCCAGTACTTC. V gene TRBV29-1 combines with J gene TRBJ2-5; D perhaps matches TRBD1 (5 bases). Germline CDR1 SQVTM, CDR2 ANQGSEA. Trimming stripped 6 bases from V and 4 bases from J, with 15 bases between. This CDR3 spans 13 amino acids.

The chain employs TRBV5-4 and TRBJ2-7, with a possible D match to TRBD1 (6 bases). Germline CDR1 and CDR2: SGHNT and YYREEE (reference sequence). V shed 0 bases and J shed 2 bases, with 9 bases lying between them. The CDR3 consists of 14 residues. The CDR3 coding sequence is TGTGCCAGCAGCTTGGCGAGGGACACCTACGAGCAGTACTTC. This sequence encodes CASSLARDTYEQYF.

The chain has TRBV7-9 and TRBJ2-3; D is uncertain. The CDR3 sequence is 10 residues long. The germline CDR1 and CDR2 sequences are SEHNR and FQNEAQ (reference sequence). Trimming shortened V by 11 bases and J by 6 bases, and 9 bases separated the two germline ends. The CDR3, as DNA: TGTGCCCCCCGATCTGATACGCAGTATTTT. It encodes CAPRSDTQYF. Full variable domain (outside the CDR3, taken from reference TRBV7-9 and TRBJ2-3): DTGVSQNPRHKITKRGQNVTFRCDPISEHNRLYWYRQTLGQGPEFLTYFQNEAQLEKSRLLSDRFSAERPKGSFSTLEIQRTEQGDSAMYLCAPRSDTQYFGPGTRLTVL.

The chain combines TRBV20-1 with TRBJ2-3, with D uncertain. The CDR3 extends over 10 amino acids. Germline lookup yields CDR1 DFQATT and CDR2 SNEGSKA (reference sequence). Between the trimmed V and J ends, which lost 3 bases and 3 bases, there was a span of 1 base. The CDR3, as DNA: TGCAGTGCTAGGACAGATACGCAGTATTTT. Protein sequence: CSARTDTQYF.

V usage is TRBV5-1 and J usage is TRBJ2-5; a weak D match, TRBD2 (5 bases). The V end was cut by 4 bases, the J end by 2 bases, with 18 bases between. The CDR3 runs 16 residues. Per the germline V gene, CDR1 is SGHRS and CDR2 is YFSETQ. The CDR3 spells CASSLILGGRQETQYF. The CDR3 region has the DNA TGCGCCAGCAGCCTCATTTTGGGCGGGCGTCAAGAGACCCAGTACTTC.